This T cell receptor (beta chain) was profiled in a study of shared clonotypes between healthy human individuals (dated by TCRdb to the early 2020s). About the full investigation: A couple of women and a few men aged 18 to 49 years were included in the cohort. For each donor, three plates each were used for CD4 naive and CD4 memory, two plates were used for CD8 naive, and one plate was used for CD8 memory. The study deeply sequenced blood TCR repertoires of roughly five healthy adults to estimate repertoire size and the extent of clonotype sharing between individuals. Libraries were prepared and TCR repertoires were sequenced by different laboratories using diverse techniques, in order to increase sequencing depth and limit assay-specific biases. Leukapheresis yielded between about 0.94 and 8.9 billion PBMCs per donor. Study-wide conclusions, independent of this receptor: Sampling was restricted to blood, and TCR repertoires in tissue are likely to differ from TCR repertoires in blood. Pairwise subsampling indicated that sequencing depth was expected to affect the degree of clonotype sharing among donors. Naive subsets generally had larger estimated clonotype richness than memory subsets. When a few donors were compared, the shared fraction of clonotypes was around 4.6% for naive CD4, approximately 3.3% for naive CD8, about 2.5% for memory CD4, and 0.4% for memory CD8. The small number of donors limited the genetic and exposure-history diversity represented. Clonotypes shared by all four sorted-subset donors showed higher generation probabilities than non-shared clonotypes. Rarefaction of sorted-subset datasets indicated incomplete sequencing despite the large sequencing depth.

Using the deep immunoSEQ assay, multiplex PCR amplified TCR CDR3 regions from genomic DNA. For each cell subset, the extracted genomic DNA was distributed evenly across all wells of several immunoSEQ 96-well plates, and each plate served as one replicate. Each replicate PCR for sorted subsets received around 0.2 ug genomic DNA, equal to about 30,000 T cell genomes. Purified libraries were measured with a Qubit 3.0 fluorometer, size-checked on a Bioanalyzer 2100, and measured again with the KAPA Library Quantification kit. A separate single-read 150-cycle Illumina NextSeq 550 flow cell was used to sequence each immunoSEQ 96-well plate. Processing in the source paper ran as follows. Because only junctional sequences without quality scores were contained in the immunoSEQ output, filtering matching that applied to full-length reads could not be performed. To assign V/J genes and CDR3, sequences were annotated using PyIR, a Python wrapper for IgBLAST v1.9, with IMGT germline references. Reads were removed for weak V/J assignments (E-value above 1e-6), missing CDR3, stop codons, out-of-frame junctions, or ambiguous translated residues. A V3J clonotype was defined by an identical inferred V gene, J gene, and CDR3 amino acid sequence. Percentage overlap between repertoires was calculated by dividing the number of shared unique clonotypes by the size of the smaller repertoire. Richness of each repertoire was evaluated using RTK rarefaction, the Chao1 estimator, and Recon v2.1 estimates of unobserved clonotypes. For all TCRbeta clonotypes obtained by the gDNA method from a few donors, generation probabilities were computed with OLGA. Here the immuneACCESS table is served through TCRdb, limited to in-frame sequences with V and J called. Missing clones are a known gap in these copies; in checked studies unresolved V genes cover under half, and the rest lacks a known reason. The D gene and trimming were derived from the DNA, and the V and J assignments and clone size from that table. Within this sample are around 1.6 million clones, with 95% to 99% of them counted one time only. The ten largest clonotypes hold roughly 0.45% of the sample.

On this clone: Its recognized antigen is unknown. Qualities for individual bases were not recorded, and no much larger clone is one base off.

V loses 6 bases at its end and J loses 4 bases; junction bases beyond the gene matches: 5. The CDR3 runs 14 amino acids, cysteine and phenylalanine included. Only the CDR3 portion is preserved as DNA: 42 bases, with reading frame beginning at the first base. In the germline V gene (reference sequence), CDR1 corresponds to SEHNR and CDR2 to FQNEAQ. The donors were healthy, HIV-negative adults who had no recently reported acute infections or vaccinations. Only Caucasian adults living in Nashville, Tennessee, USA were represented among the donors. CD4+ T cells were enriched by magnetic negative selection, after which naive cells were positively selected on CD45RA and the negative fraction was taken as the memory subset. Blood was obtained by leukapheresis, after which PBMCs were separated by Ficoll-Histopaque density gradient centrifugation and cryopreserved in liquid nitrogen vapor phase. Purity and quantity of every magnetically sorted T cell population were checked by analytical flow cytometry. From each sorted fraction, genomic DNA was isolated and quantified by UV absorbance on a Nanodrop 2000c.

Material: naive CD4+ T cells sorted from blood. What this sample's cell subset or site label stands for: CD45RA+ positively selected. This receptor was obtained from a young man in good health. This sequence uses TRBV7-9 and TRBJ1-4; 7 middle bases align to TRBD1. The CDR3 region has the sequence CASSTTGFNEKLFF. The DNA is TGTGCCAGCAGTACGACAGGGTTTAATGAAAAACTGTTTTTT. Supplemented by the reference TRBV7-9 and TRBJ1-4 proteins around the CDR3, the complete variable domain is DTGVSQNPRHKITKRGQNVTFRCDPISEHNRLYWYRQTLGQGPEFLTYFQNEAQLEKSRLLSDRFSAERPKGSFSTLEIQRTEQGDSAMYLCASSTTGFNEKLFFGSGTQLSVL.